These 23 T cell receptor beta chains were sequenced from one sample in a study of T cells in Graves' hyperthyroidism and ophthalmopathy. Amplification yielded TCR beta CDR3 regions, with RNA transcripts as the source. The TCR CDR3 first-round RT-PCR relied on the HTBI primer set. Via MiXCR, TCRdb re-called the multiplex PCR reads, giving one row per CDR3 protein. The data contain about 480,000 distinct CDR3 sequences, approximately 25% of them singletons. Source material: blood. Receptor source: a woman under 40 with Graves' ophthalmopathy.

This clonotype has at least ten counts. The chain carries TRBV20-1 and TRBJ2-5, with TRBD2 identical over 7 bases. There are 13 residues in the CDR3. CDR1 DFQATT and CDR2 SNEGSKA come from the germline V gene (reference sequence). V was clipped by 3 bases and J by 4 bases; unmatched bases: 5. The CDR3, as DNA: TGCAGTGCTAGTCTGGCTAGCGGAGAGACCCAGTACTTC. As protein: CSASLASGETQYF.

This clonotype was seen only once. CDR3 coding DNA: TGTGCCAGCAGCCGACAGACAGGGAGGCAAGAGACCCAGTACTTC. This translates into CASSRQTGRQETQYF. The V and J genes are TRBV28 and TRBJ2-5, with D possibly TRBD1 on 7 matching bases. V lost 6 bases and J 2 bases, leaving 16 bases between the germline ends. CDR1 MDHEN and CDR2 SYDVKM come from the germline V gene. This CDR3 region has 15 residues.

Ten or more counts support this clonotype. CDR3 DNA: TGTGCCAGCAGCGGGGGGGGAACTTTCTTT. As protein: CASSGGGTFF. The V gene is TRBV12-3 or TRBV12-4, the J gene TRBJ1-1, with D possibly being TRBD1 (5 bases). The V end was cut by 6 bases, the J end by 12 bases, with 11 bases between. The CDR3 contains 10 residues.

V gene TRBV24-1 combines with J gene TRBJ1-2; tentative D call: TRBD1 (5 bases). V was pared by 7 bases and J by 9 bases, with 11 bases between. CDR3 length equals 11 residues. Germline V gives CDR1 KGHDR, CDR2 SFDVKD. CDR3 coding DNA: TGTGCCACCAGGGGGGAAGGAAGCTACACCTTC. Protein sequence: CATRGEGSYTF.

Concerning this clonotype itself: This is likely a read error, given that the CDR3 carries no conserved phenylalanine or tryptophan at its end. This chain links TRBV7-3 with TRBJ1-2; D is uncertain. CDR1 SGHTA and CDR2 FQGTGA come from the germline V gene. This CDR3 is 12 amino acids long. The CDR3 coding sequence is TGTGCCAGTAGCTTAAGAGGGTATGGCTACACCTAC. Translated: CASSLRGYGYTY.

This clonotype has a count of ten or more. CDR3 protein: CASSPRGTYEQYF. The CDR3 DNA reads TGTGCCAGCAGTCCGAGGGGGACCTACGAGCAGTACTTC. This rearrangement joins TRBV18 to TRBJ2-7; possible D gene TRBD1, 6 bases. The V gene's germline CDR1 is KGHSH and CDR2 LQKENI. Trimming removed 8 bases at V and 2 bases at J, with 13 bases between. The length of the CDR3 is 13 residues.

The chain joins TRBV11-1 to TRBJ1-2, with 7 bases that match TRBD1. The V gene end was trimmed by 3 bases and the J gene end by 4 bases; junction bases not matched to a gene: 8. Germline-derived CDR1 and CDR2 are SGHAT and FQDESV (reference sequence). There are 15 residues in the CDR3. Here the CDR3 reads CASSFAPQGGYGYTF. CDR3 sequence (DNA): TGTGCCAGCAGCTTCGCCCCCCAGGGGGGCTATGGCTACACCTTC.

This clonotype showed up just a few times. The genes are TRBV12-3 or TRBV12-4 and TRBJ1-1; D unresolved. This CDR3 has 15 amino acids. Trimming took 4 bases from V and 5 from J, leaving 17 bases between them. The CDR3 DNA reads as TGTGCCAGCAGTTACGAGATTTCCAAGAAGACTGAAGCTTTCTTT. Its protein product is CASSYEISKKTEAFF.

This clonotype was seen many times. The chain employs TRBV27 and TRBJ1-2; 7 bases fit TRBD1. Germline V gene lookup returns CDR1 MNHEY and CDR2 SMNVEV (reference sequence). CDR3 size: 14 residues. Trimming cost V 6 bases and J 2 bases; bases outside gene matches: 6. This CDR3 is CASRADRSNYGYTF. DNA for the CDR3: TGTGCCAGCAGAGCGGACAGGTCAAACTATGGCTACACCTTC.

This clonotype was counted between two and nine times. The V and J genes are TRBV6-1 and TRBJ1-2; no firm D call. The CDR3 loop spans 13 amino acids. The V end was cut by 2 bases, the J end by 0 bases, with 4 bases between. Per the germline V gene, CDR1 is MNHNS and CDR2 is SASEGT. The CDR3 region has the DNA TGTGCCAGCAGTGAAATTTCTAACTATGGCTACACCTTC. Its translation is CASSEISNYGYTF.

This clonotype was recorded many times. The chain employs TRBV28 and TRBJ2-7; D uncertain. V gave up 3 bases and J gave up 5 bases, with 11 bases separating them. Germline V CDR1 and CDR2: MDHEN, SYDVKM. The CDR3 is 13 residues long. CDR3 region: CASSFLVRDEQYF. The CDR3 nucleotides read TGTGCCAGCAGTTTTTTAGTCCGTGACGAGCAGTACTTC. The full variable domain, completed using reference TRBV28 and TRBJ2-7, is DVKVTQSSRYLVKRTGEKVFLECVQDMDHENMFWYRQDPGLGLRLIYFSYDVKMKEKGDIPEGYSVSREKKERFSLILESASTNQTSMYLCASSFLVRDEQYFGPGTRLTVT.

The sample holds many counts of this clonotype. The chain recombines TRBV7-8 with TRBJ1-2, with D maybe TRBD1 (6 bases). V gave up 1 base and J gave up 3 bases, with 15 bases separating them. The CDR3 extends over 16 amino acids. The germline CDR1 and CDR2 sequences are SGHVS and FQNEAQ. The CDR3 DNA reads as TGTGCCAGCAGCTTAGGATATACAGGGTCGGACTATGGCTACACCTTC. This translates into CASSLGYTGSDYGYTF.

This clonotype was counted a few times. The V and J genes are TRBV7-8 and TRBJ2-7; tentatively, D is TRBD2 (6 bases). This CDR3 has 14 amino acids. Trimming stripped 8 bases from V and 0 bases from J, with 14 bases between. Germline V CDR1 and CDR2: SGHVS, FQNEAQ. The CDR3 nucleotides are TGTGCCAGCGTTTTGGGGGGAAACTCCTACGAGCAGTACTTC. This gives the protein CASVLGGNSYEQYF.

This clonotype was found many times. CDR3 coding DNA: TGTGCCAGCAGCCCATACCGAGCTAACTATGGCTACACCTTC. Residues: CASSPYRANYGYTF. The rearrangement uses TRBV6-1 and TRBJ1-2; D unresolved. The CDR3 contains 14 residues. CDR1 is MNHNS, CDR2 SASEGT, per germline. V dropped 6 bases and J dropped 0 bases, with 11 bases sitting between them.

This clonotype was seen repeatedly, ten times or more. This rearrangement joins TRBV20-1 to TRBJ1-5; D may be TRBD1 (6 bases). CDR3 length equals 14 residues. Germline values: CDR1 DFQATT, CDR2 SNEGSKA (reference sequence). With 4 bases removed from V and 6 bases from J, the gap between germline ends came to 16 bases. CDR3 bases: TGCAGTGCTACCAGAGGGGGTGAAGGTCAGCCCCAGCATTTT. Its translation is CSATRGGEGQPQHF.

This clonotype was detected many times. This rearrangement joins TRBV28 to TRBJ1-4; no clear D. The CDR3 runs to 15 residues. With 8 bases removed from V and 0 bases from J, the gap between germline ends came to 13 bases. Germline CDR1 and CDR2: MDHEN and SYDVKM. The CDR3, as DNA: TGTGCCAGCTCCGCCTGGTCTGCAACTAATGAAAAACTGTTTTTT. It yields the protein CASSAWSATNEKLFF.

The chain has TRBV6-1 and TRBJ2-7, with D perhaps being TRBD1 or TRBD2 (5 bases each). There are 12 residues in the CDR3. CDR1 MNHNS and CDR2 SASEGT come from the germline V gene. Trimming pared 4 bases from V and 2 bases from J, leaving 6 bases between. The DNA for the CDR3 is TGTGCCAGCAGTGGGGACGCCTACGAGCAGTACTTC. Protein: CASSGDAYEQYF.

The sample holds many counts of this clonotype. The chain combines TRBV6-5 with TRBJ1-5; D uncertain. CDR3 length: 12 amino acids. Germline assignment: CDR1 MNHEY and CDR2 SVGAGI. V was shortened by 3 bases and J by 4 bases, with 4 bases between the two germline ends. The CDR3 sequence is CASSYINQPQHF. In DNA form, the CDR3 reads TGTGCCAGCAGTTATATAAATCAGCCCCAGCATTTT.

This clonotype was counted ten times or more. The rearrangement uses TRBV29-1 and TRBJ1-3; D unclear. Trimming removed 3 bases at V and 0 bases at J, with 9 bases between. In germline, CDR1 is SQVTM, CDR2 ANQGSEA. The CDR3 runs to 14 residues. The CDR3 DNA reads TGCAGCGTTGAGACGCAGGTCTCTGGAAACACCATATATTTT. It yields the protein CSVETQVSGNTIYF.

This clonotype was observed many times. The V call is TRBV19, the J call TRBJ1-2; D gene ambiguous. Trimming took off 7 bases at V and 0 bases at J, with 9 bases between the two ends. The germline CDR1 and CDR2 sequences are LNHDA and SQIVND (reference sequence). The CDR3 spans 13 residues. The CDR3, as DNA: TGTGCCAGTACGGGGAGCCCTAACTATGGCTACACCTTC. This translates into CASTGSPNYGYTF.

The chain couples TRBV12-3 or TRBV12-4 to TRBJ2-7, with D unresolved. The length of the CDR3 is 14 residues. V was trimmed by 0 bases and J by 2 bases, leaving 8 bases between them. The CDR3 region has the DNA TGTGCCAGCAGTTTAGCACTGGAGACCTACGAGCAGTACTTC. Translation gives CASSLALETYEQYF.

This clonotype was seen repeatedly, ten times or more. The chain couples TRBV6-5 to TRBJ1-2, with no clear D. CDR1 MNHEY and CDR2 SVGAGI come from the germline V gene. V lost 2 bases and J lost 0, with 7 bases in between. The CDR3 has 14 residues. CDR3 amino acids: CASSYAIPNYGYTF. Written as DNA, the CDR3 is TGTGCCAGCAGTTACGCTATCCCTAACTATGGCTACACCTTC.

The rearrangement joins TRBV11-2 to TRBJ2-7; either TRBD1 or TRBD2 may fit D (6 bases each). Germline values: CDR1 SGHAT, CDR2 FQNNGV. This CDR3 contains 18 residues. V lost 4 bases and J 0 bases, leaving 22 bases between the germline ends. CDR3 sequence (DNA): TGTGCCAGCAGCTCGACTAGTAGGAGAGGGGGTAGCTCCTACGAGCAGTACTTC. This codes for CASSSTSRRGGSSYEQYF.